This is a list of T cell receptor beta chains from one sample in a study of a mutant IDH1 vaccine in newly diagnosed glioma. Here immunoSEQ multiplex PCR was the method, and the copy in TCRdb shows in-frame clones only, minus some. In the table there are around 30,000 clones, 85% to 90% of which are singletons. Their target antigens are unknown. The specimen comprised PBMCs, sampled from a glioma patient whose treatment included an IDH1 peptide vaccine. Receptors originate from a man aged 18 to 29 with glioma. CDR3s include the opening cysteine and the closing phenylalanine or tryptophan. The order of the fields is J gene, D gene, clone size, V gene, CDR3 protein, CDR3 DNA. A D gene is named only where the DNA matches it firmly. The listing skips clone size in some rows; elsewhere it reads once, few, many or a size class.

J: TRBJ2-2
D: TRBD1
size: NA
V: TRBV9
CDR3: CASSAQGAGELFF
DNA: TGTGCCAGCAGCGCCCAGGGGGCCGGGGAGCTGTTTTTT

J: TRBJ1-2
D: TRBD1
size: once
V: TRBV7-9
CDR3: CASRPGQGAGYGYTF
DNA: TGTGCCAGCAGACCCGGACAGGGGGCTGGATATGGCTACACCTTC

J: TRBJ1-2
D: NA
size: NA
V: TRBV30
CDR3: CAWSISSGYGYTF
DNA: TGTGCCTGGAGTATTTCTAGCGGGTATGGCTACACCTTC

J: TRBJ2-5
D: TRBD2
size: once
V: TRBV11-2
CDR3: CASSLASSGKETQYF
DNA: TGTGCCAGCAGCCTGGCGTCTAGCGGGAAAGAGACCCAGTACTTC

J: TRBJ1-2
D: NA
size: once
V: TRBV15
CDR3: CATSRDPPKVRGNPYGYTF
DNA: TGTGCCACCAGCAGAGATCCACCCAAAGTCAGGGGCAACCCCTATGGCTACACCTTC

J: TRBJ1-1
D: NA
size: NA
V: TRBV6-5
CDR3: CASSNREPNTEAFF
DNA: TGTGCCAGCAGTAACAGGGAACCGAACACTGAAGCTTTCTTT

J: TRBJ1-5
D: NA
size: NA
V: TRBV4-3
CDR3: CASSQDTRAQPQHF
DNA: TGCGCCAGCAGCCAAGATACCAGGGCACAGCCCCAGCATTTT

J: TRBJ2-7
D: NA
size: NA
V: TRBV5-6
CDR3: CASSPRVSYEQYF
DNA: TGTGCCAGCAGCCCCAGGGTCTCCTACGAGCAGTACTTC

J: TRBJ1-1
D: TRBD1
size: NA
V: TRBV13
CDR3: CASSRIAGGAEAFF
DNA: TGTGCCAGCAGCCGTATAGCAGGGGGTGCTGAAGCTTTCTTT

J: TRBJ2-2
D: TRBD2
size: NA
V: TRBV9
CDR3: CASSVDLPGTSSTGELFF
DNA: TGTGCCAGCAGCGTAGATCTACCGGGGACTAGCAGCACCGGGGAGCTGTTTTTT

J: TRBJ1-2
D: NA
size: NA
V: TRBV10-3
CDR3: CAIKRAGHGGFRGYTF
DNA: TGTGCCATCAAAAGGGCCGGCCACGGGGGGTTTCGTGGCTACACCTTC

J: TRBJ2-7
D: TRBD2
size: NA
V: TRBV30
CDR3: CAWANPGGGWASGRVVVDEQYF
DNA: TGTGCCTGGGCGAACCCAGGGGGCGGTTGGGCTAGCGGGAGAGTGGTAGTCGACGAGCAGTACTTC

J: TRBJ1-5
D: TRBD1
size: once
V: TRBV7-9
CDR3: CASSSDREAQPQHF
DNA: TGTGCCAGCAGCTCTGACAGGGAGGCTCAGCCCCAGCATTTT

J: TRBJ1-2
D: TRBD1
size: NA
V: TRBV6-1
CDR3: CASSRTGDPYGYTF
DNA: TGTGCCAGCAGTCGGACAGGGGACCCATATGGCTACACCTTC

J: TRBJ2-7
D: TRBD1
size: NA
V: TRBV9
CDR3: CASSGTGVEQYF
DNA: TGTGCCAGCAGCGGGACAGGGGTCGAGCAGTACTTC

J: TRBJ2-3
D: NA
size: NA
V: TRBV9
CDR3: CASSVGWGADTQYF
DNA: TGTGCCAGCAGCGTAGGTTGGGGCGCAGATACGCAGTATTTT

J: TRBJ1-2
D: NA
size: NA
V: TRBV19
CDR3: CASSIGANYGYTF
DNA: TGTGCCAGTAGTATAGGAGCGAACTATGGCTACACCTTC

J: TRBJ2-1
D: TRBD2
size: NA
V: TRBV5-1
CDR3: CASSLIAGGPNNEQFF
DNA: TGCGCCAGCAGCTTGATAGCGGGAGGGCCTAACAATGAGCAGTTCTTC

J: TRBJ2-7
D: NA
size: few
V: TRBV7-9
CDR3: CASSLVGEGRRDEQYF
DNA: TGTGCCAGCAGCTTAGTGGGCGAGGGGCGCAGGGACGAGCAGTACTTC

J: TRBJ1-1
D: NA
size: NA
V: TRBV19
CDR3: CASSITAGGTEAFF
DNA: TGTGCCAGTAGTATAACAGCCGGGGGCACTGAAGCTTTCTTT

J: TRBJ1-2
D: NA
size: NA
V: TRBV25-1
CDR3: CASSEGTFGYGYTF
DNA: TGTGCCAGCAGTGAGGGTACCTTCGGCTATGGCTACACCTTC

J: TRBJ2-7
D: NA
size: NA
V: TRBV30
CDR3: CAWSLAGRGRQYF
DNA: TGTGCCTGGAGTCTGGCGGGAAGGGGACGGCAGTACTTC

J: TRBJ1-1
D: NA
size: once
V: TRBV5-6
CDR3: CASSYRAERGAFF
DNA: TGTGCCAGCAGCTACCGGGCAGAGAGAGGAGCTTTCTTT

J: TRBJ2-5
D: TRBD1
size: NA
V: TRBV25-1
CDR3: CASSPSTGSETQYF
DNA: TGTGCCAGCAGTCCCTCGACAGGGTCGGAGACCCAGTACTTC

J: TRBJ1-1
D: NA
size: few
V: TRBV5-4
CDR3: CASSLGQHRNTEAFF
DNA: TGTGCCAGCAGCTTGGGACAGCATAGGAACACTGAAGCTTTCTTT

J: TRBJ2-2
D: NA
size: NA
V: TRBV27
CDR3: CASMVQMNTGELFF
DNA: TGTGCCAGCATGGTACAGATGAACACCGGGGAGCTGTTTTTT

J: TRBJ2-3
D: NA
size: once
V: TRBV13
CDR3: CASSVLVQDTQYF
DNA: TGTGCCAGCAGCGTACTCGTCCAAGATACGCAGTATTTT

J: TRBJ2-7
D: NA
size: NA
V: TRBV5-1
CDR3: CASSLTPPASPNEQYF
DNA: TGCGCCAGCAGCTTGACTCCTCCGGCATCCCCCAACGAGCAGTACTTC

J: TRBJ1-2
D: NA
size: NA
V: TRBV28
CDR3: CASRGAGPLYGYTF
DNA: TGTGCCAGCAGGGGGGCGGGGCCCCTCTATGGCTACACCTTC

J: TRBJ1-6
D: NA
size: NA
V: TRBV2
CDR3: CASSEAHGVFNSPLHF
DNA: TGTGCCAGCAGTGAAGCGCATGGGGTTTTTAATTCACCCCTCCACTTT

J: TRBJ2-1
D: NA
size: few
V: TRBV4-3
CDR3: CASSQDPNEQFF
DNA: TGCGCCAGCAGCCAAGACCCCAATGAGCAGTTCTTC

J: TRBJ2-7
D: NA
size: NA
V: TRBV4-3
CDR3: CASSQDSSGEYEQYF
DNA: TGCGCCAGCAGCCAAGATTCCAGCGGAGAGTACGAGCAGTACTTC

J: TRBJ2-1
D: TRBD2
size: NA
V: TRBV19
CDR3: CASSTGGRASNEQFF
DNA: TGTGCCAGTAGTACGGGCGGGAGGGCGTCCAATGAGCAGTTCTTC